The clone carrying this T cell receptor beta chain has only a few counts. This CDR3 is built from 15 residues. V was shortened by 4 bases and J by 4 bases, with 16 bases between the two germline ends. The germline V gene encodes CDR1 SEHNR and CDR2 FQNEAQ (reference sequence). TCRdb recomputed calls from the RACE reads with MiXCR, one row per CDR3 protein. Of 95,000 to 150,000 distinct CDR3 sequences detected, roughly 15% appear once; the ten largest clones hold 0.9% to 0.95%. These data originate in a study of human T cells and chemical hapten exposure. Documented time point: patch test 1, 2 weeks after DPC sensitization. Indicated treatment: therapeutic diphenylcyclopropenone sensitization with weekly scalp DPC.

The chain combines TRBV7-9 with TRBJ2-5; D tentatively reads TRBD1 or TRBD2 (6 bases each). The sequencing used whole blood, collected in connection with sensitization to the hapten diphenylcyclopropenone (DPC). This TCR came from a man aged 18 to 35 with alopecia areata. Some clones in this sample may be carry-over from other donors' samples. The CDR3 coding sequence is TGTGCCAGCAGCTCCGGACGTGGGGGGCGAGAGACCCAGTACTTC. Its translation is CASSSGRGGRETQYF. Full variable domain (outside the CDR3, taken from reference TRBV7-9 and TRBJ2-5): DTGVSQNPRHKITKRGQNVTFRCDPISEHNRLYWYRQTLGQGPEFLTYFQNEAQLEKSRLLSDRFSAERPKGSFSTLEIQRTEQGDSAMYLCASSSGRGGRETQYFGPGTRLLVL.